This T cell receptor (beta chain) was sequenced during a study of CD4 T cell repertoires in COVID-19. The wider study: Relabeled CFSE-low cells, IL-2-expanded for less than 11 days, met spikes from other coronaviruses.

The memory T cells were sequenced right after ex vivo isolation, without culture. The data were produced by immunoSEQ multiplex PCR, yet TCRdb's version contains in-frame clones alone and is incomplete. The sample gives tens of thousands of clones, 83% of which show up once; 0.45% to 0.6% is in the top ten. Material: CD4+ T cells from peripheral blood, obtained after recovery from COVID-19. The TCR was taken from a human donor who had COVID-19.

The CDR3 DNA follows: TGCGCCAGCAGTTTAAGAGGGACAGGGGGGGAAAAACTGTTTTTT. Protein: CASSLRGTGGEKLFF. V usage is TRBV4-1 and J usage is TRBJ1-4; 11 nucleotides match TRBD1. V was clipped by 6 bases and J by 8 bases; unmatched bases: 8. The CDR3 contains 15 residues. CDR1 and CDR2 from the germline V gene are MGHRA and YSYEKL.